This TCR beta chain was found in a study of shared clonotypes between healthy human individuals. CDR1 and CDR2 from the germline V gene are SEHNR and FQNEAQ (reference sequence). Trimming left V 5 bases short and J 2 bases short, with 17 bases between. The CDR3 is 16 residues long. Naive CD8 cells lacked CD45RO and underwent positive selection for CCR7, leaving out terminally differentiated effector memory CD45RA+ cells. About this clone itself: Antigen specificity is unknown.

TCRdb's copy holds only in-frame clones and misses some; the assay was immunoSEQ multiplex PCR. This table holds 630,000 or so clones, roughly 98% found once. Whole-study findings and limits: Rarefaction indicated that sorted-subset sequencing remained incomplete although depth was large. As a rule, naive subsets had a larger estimated richness than memory subsets.

The clonotype was recovered from a man aged 25-45 years in good health. The rearrangement links TRBV7-9 to TRBJ2-3; D unclear. Sequencing input: naive CD8+ T cells sorted from blood. The DNA for the CDR3 is TGTGCCAGCAGCGCCCTAACAGCTACGGACACAGATACGCAGTATTTT. This codes for CASSALTATDTDTQYF.